The entry below gives a single T cell receptor (beta chain) sequence along with its context. These data belong to a study of sequential checkpoint blockade in melanoma. As to treatment: randomized to nivolumab then ipilimumab (arm A) or the reverse (arm B). Produced via immunoSEQ multiplex PCR; TCRdb's table is partial and in-frame only. The sample consists of 850 to 1,200 clones, around a quarter of them appearing once. The CDR3 runs 13 residues. Germline CDR1 SQVTM, CDR2 ANQGSEA. V lost 2 bases and J lost 7, with 14 bases in between. This clonotype was sampled from a human donor with melanoma. The J gene is TRBJ2-5, the V gene TRBV29-1; tentative D call: TRBD1 (5 bases). This sample comprised tumor tissue (inferred from file names), obtained from a patient given nivolumab and ipilimumab in sequence. The CDR3 sequence: CSVEQGSQTTQYF. CDR3 bases: TGCAGCGTTGAACAGGGCAGTCAAACGACCCAGTACTTC.